This T cell receptor (beta chain) was sequenced for a study of CD8 T cells in ankylosing spondylitis. This CDR3 is built from 12 residues. Germline V gene sequence: CDR1 SGHVS, CDR2 FNYEAQ. Between the trimmed V and J ends, which lost 0 bases and 7 bases, there was a span of 6 bases. The study, taken as a whole, reports: From matched ankylosing spondylitis synovial fluid, disease-linked clones were reportedly recovered at significantly enriched levels.

This clonotype was observed a handful of times. Antigen unknown. Generation of TCR beta libraries employed quantitative 5'-RACE incorporating molecular barcodes. MiXCR, run by TCRdb on the 5' RACE reads, gives a single entry per CDR3 protein. The table includes 200,000 to 250,000 distinct CDR3 sequences, roughly a tenth detected once. The TCR originated in a male donor with ankylosing spondylitis or in good health (not recorded which). This chain connects TRBV7-6 to TRBJ1-1, with D unclear. What was sequenced was blood, either unsorted or a sorted T cell fraction (not recorded which). The CDR3 DNA is TGTGCCAGCAGCTTAGCGCAGAGTGAAGCTTTCTTT. It translates to CASSLAQSEAFF.